This T cell receptor (beta chain) was retrieved from a study of shared clonotypes between healthy human individuals. Produced via immunoSEQ multiplex PCR; TCRdb's table is partial and in-frame only. The profile covers about 1.5 million clones, with 98% appearing a single time and around 0.47% taken by the ten largest. As concerns this clone: Its specificity is not known.

Study findings and constraints: The sharing of 5% to 5.5% of naive CD4 clonotypes was seen across a handful of donors.

Input material: naive CD4+ T cells sorted from blood. The subset: CD45RA+ positively selected. The sequence derives from a man between 25 and 39 years old in good health.

The CDR3 protein is CASSLAGQGSYEQYF. In DNA form, the CDR3 reads TGTGCCAGCAGCTTGGCTGGACAGGGGTCCTACGAGCAGTACTTC. V gene TRBV5-5 combines with J gene TRBJ2-7, with TRBD1 matching over 9 bases. From germline, CDR1 is SGHKS and CDR2 YYEKEE (reference sequence). CDR3 length equals 15 residues. Losses at the gene ends were 0 bases for V and 1 base for J; bases not matched to a gene: 2. Together with reference TRBV5-5 and TRBJ2-7, the CDR3 gives the full variable domain: DAGVTQSPTHLIKTRGQQVTLRCSPISGHKSVSWYQQVLGQGPQFIFQYYEKEERGRGNFPDRFSARQFPNYSSELNVNALLLGDSALYLCASSLAGQGSYEQYFGPGTRLTVT.